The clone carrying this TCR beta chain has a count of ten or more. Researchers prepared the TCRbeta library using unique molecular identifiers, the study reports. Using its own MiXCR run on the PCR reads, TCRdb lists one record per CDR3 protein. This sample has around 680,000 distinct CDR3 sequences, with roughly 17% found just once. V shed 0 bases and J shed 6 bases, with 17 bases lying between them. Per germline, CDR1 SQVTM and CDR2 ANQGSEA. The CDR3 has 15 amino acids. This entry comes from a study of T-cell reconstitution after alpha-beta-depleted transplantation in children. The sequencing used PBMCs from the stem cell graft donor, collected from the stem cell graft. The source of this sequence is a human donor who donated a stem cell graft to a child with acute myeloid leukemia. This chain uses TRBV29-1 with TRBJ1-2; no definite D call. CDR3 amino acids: CSVEDPPQTDDGYTF. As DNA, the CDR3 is TGCAGCGTTGAAGATCCCCCACAAACTGACGATGGCTACACCTTC.